This T cell receptor beta chain was recorded in a study of T cell changes during pregnancy in multiple sclerosis. V dropped 10 bases and J dropped 4 bases, with 4 bases sitting between them. CDR3 length: 9 amino acids. Germline V gene sequence: CDR1 MNHEY, CDR2 SMNVEV (reference sequence). There are a few counts of this clone. Libraries were prepared by immunoSEQ multiplex PCR; TCRdb keeps only in-frame clonotypes and omits some of them. In the table there are tens of thousands of clones, roughly 91% of which are singletons. The material sequenced was CD4+ T cells from peripheral blood mononuclear cells, taken in the first trimester of pregnancy. This chain joins TRBV27 and TRBJ1-1; unclear D gene. This receptor was identified in a female donor with multiple sclerosis, enrolled in a pregnancy study. CDR3 coding DNA: TGTGCCACCCTCACTGAAGCTTTCTTT. Amino acids: CATLTEAFF.